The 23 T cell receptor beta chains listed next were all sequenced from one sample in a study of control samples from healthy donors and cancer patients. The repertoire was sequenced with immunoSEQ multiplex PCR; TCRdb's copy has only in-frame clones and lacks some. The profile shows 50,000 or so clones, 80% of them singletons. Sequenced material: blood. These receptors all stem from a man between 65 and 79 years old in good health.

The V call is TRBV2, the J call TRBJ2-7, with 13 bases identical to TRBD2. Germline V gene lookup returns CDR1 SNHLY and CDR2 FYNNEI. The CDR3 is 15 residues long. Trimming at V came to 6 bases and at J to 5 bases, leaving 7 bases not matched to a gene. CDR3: CASSTRTSGGHEQYF. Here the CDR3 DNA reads TGTGCCAGCAGCACCCGGACTAGCGGGGGACACGAGCAGTACTTC.

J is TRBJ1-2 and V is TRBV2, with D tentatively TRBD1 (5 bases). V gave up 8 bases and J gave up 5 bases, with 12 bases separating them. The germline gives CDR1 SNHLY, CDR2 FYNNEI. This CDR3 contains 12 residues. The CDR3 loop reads CASSVSGYGYTF. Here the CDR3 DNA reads TGTGCCAGCTCCGTGTCAGGGTATGGCTACACCTTC.

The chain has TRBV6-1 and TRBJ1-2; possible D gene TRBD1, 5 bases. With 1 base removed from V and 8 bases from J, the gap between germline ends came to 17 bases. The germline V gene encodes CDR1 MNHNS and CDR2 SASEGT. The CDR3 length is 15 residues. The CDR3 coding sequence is TGTGCCAGCAGTGAAGACCAGGGTAGGGGCTGGGGCTACACCTTC. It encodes CASSEDQGRGWGYTF.

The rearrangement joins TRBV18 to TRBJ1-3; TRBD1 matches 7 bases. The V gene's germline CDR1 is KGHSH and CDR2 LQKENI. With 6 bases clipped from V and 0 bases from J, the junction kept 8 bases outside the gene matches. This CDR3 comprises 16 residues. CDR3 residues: CASSPPQGSSGNTIYF. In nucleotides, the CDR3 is TGTGCCAGCTCGCCTCCACAGGGGAGCTCTGGAAACACCATATATTTT.

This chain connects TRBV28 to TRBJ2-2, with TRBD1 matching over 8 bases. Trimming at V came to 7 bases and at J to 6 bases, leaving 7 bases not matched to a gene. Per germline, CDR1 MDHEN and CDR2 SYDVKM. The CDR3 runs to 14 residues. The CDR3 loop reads CASIKDRVSGELFF. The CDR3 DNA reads TGTGCCAGCATAAAGGACAGGGTGTCCGGGGAGCTGTTTTTT.

The DNA of the CDR3 is TGTGCCAGCAGATCACAGGGGACGAACACCGGGGAGCTGTTTTTT. Protein: CASRSQGTNTGELFF. V and J are TRBV6-6 and TRBJ2-2; 7 nucleotides align to TRBD1. Germline CDR1 is MNHNY and CDR2 is SVGAGI (reference sequence). V shed 6 bases and J 0 bases; nucleotides not matched to a gene: 4. The CDR3 spans 15 residues.

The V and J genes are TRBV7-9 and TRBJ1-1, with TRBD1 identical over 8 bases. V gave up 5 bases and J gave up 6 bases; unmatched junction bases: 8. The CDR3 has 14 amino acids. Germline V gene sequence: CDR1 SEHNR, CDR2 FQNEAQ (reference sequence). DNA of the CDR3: TGTGCCAGCAGCCCTGGACAGGGTATCGCTGAAGCTTTCTTT. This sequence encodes CASSPGQGIAEAFF.

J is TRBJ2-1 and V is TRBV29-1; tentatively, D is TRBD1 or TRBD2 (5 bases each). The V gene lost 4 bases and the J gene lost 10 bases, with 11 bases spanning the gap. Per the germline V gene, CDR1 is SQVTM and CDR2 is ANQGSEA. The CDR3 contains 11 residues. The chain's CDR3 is CSVAGSREQFF. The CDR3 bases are TGCAGCGTTGCAGGGAGCCGAGAGCAGTTCTTC.

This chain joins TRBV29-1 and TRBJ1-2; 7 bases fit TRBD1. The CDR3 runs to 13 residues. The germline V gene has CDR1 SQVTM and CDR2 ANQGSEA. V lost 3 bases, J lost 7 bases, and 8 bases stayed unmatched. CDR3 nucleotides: TGCAGCGTTGATAAGGGGGCCCGGGTTGGCTACACCTTC. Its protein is CSVDKGARVGYTF.

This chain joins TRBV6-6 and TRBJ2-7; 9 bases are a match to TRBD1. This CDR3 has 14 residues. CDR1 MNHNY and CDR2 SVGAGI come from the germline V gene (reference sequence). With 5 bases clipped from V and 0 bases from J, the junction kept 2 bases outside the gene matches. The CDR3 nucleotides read TGTGCCAGCAGTGGACAGGGGAGCTCCTACGAGCAGTACTTC. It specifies CASSGQGSSYEQYF.

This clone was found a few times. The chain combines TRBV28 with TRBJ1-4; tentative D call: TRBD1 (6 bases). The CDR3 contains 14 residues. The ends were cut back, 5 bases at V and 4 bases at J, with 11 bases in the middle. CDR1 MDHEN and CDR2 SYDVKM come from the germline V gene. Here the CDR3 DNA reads TGTGCCAGCAGTCTGGCACAGGGTAATGAAAAACTGTTTTTT. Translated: CASSLAQGNEKLFF.

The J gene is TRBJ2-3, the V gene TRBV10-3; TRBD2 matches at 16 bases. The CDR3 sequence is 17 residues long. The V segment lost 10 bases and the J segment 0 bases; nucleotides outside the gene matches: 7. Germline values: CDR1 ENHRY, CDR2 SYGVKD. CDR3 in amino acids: CATGLAGGRVSTDTQYF. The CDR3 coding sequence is TGTGCCACGGGACTAGCGGGGGGGAGAGTTAGCACAGATACGCAGTATTTT.

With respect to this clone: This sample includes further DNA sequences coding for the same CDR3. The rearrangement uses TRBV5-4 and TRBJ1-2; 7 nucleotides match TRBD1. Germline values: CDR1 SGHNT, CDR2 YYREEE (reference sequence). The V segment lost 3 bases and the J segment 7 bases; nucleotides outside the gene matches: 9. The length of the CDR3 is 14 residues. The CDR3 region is CASSSPDREGGYTF. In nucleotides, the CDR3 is TGTGCCAGCAGCTCGCCCGACAGGGAGGGTGGCTACACCTTC.

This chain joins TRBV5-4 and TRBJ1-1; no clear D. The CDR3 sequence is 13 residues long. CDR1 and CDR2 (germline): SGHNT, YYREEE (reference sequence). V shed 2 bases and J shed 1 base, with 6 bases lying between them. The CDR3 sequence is CASSFPGNTEAFF. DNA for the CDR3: TGTGCCAGCAGCTTCCCGGGGAACACTGAAGCTTTCTTT.

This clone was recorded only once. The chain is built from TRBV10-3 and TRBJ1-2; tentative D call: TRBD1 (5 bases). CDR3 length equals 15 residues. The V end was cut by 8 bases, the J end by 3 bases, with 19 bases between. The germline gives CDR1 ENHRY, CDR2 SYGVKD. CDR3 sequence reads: CAIGASILRDYGYTF. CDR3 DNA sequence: TGTGCCATCGGGGCGTCGATACTCCGGGACTATGGCTACACCTTC.

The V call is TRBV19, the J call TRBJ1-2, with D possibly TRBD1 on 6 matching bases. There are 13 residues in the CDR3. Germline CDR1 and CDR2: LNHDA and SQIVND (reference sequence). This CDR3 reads CAAGGRNDYGYTF. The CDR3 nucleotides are TGTGCAGCGGGGGGCAGGAATGACTATGGCTACACCTTC.

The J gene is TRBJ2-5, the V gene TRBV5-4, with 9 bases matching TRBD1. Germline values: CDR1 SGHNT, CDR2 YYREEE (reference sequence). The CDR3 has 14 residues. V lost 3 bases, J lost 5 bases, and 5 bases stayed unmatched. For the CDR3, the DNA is TGTGCCAGCAGCTCGGGACAGGGCATGGAGACCCAGTACTTC. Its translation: CASSSGQGMETQYF.

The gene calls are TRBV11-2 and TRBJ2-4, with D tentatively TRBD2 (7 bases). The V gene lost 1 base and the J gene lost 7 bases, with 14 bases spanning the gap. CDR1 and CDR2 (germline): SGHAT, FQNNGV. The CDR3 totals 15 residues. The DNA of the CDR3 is TGTGCCAGCAGCTTAGTGCGGGGGCGTGGGAACATTCAGTACTTC. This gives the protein CASSLVRGRGNIQYF.

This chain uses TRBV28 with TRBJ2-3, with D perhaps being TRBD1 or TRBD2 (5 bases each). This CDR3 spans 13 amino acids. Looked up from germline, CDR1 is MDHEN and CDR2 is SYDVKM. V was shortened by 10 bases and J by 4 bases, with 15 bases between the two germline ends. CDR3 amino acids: CATAGTLPDTQYF. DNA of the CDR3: TGTGCCACCGCCGGGACCCTTCCAGATACGCAGTATTTT.

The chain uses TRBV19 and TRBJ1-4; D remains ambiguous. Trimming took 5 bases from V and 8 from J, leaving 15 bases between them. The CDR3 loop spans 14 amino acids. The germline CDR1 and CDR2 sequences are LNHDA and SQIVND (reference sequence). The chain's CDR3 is CASSSRGVDEKLFF. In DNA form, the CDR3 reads TGTGCCAGTAGTTCCCGGGGTGTAGACGAAAAACTGTTTTTT.

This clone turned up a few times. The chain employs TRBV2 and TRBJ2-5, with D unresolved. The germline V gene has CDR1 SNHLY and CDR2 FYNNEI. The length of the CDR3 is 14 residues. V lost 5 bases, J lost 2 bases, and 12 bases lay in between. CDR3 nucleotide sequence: TGTGCCAGCAGTCGAGATCGTCAGCAAGAGACCCAGTACTTC. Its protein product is CASSRDRQQETQYF.

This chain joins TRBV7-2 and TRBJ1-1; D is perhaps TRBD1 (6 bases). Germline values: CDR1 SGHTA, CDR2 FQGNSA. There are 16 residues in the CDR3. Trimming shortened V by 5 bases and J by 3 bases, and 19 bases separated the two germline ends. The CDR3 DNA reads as TGTGCCAGCAGCCGCGGACAGCCTATGAGGGACACTGAAGCTTTCTTT. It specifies CASSRGQPMRDTEAFF.

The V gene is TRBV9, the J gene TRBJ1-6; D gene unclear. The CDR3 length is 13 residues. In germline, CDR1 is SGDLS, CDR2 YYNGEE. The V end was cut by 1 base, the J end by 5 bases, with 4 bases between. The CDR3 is CASSVSDNSPLHF. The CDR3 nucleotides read TGTGCCAGCAGCGTATCCGATAATTCACCCCTCCACTTT.